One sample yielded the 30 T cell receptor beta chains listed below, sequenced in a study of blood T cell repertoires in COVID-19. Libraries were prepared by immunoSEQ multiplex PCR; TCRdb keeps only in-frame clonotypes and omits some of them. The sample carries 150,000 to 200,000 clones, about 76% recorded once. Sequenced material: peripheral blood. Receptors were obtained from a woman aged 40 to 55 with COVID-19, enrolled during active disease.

This CDR3 is CASSVGLVSDEQFF. CDR3 nucleotide sequence: TGTGCCAGCAGCGTAGGACTAGTTAGCGATGAGCAGTTCTTC. J is TRBJ2-1 and V is TRBV9; tentatively, D is TRBD2 (6 bases). Germline loops: CDR1 SGDLS, CDR2 YYNGEE. The CDR3 contains 14 residues. V was shortened by 0 bases and J by 8 bases, with 12 bases between the two germline ends.

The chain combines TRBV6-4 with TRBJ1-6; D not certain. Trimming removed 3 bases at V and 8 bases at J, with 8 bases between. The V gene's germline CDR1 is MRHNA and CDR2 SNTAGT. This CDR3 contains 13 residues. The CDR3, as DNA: TGTGCCAGCAGTGAAGAGAGGCATTCACCCCTCCACTTT. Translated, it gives CASSEERHSPLHF.

The CDR3 DNA reads TGCGCCAGCAGCCAAATAGGAGGGGATACGCAGTATTTT. It yields the protein CASSQIGGDTQYF. The genes are TRBV4-1 and TRBJ2-3, with D maybe TRBD2 (6 bases). The CDR3 is 13 amino acids. Trimming stripped 2 bases from V and 6 bases from J, with 9 bases between. The germline gives CDR1 MGHRA, CDR2 YSYEKL.

The CDR3 nucleotides read TGCGCCAGCAGCCATGGGGGGGCAACTAATGAAAAACTGTTTTTT. Translating gives CASSHGGATNEKLFF. The chain carries TRBV4-3 and TRBJ1-4, with D possibly being TRBD1 (5 bases). The CDR3 runs to 15 residues. Trimming took 3 bases from V and 0 from J, leaving 8 bases between them. Germline values: CDR1 LGHNA, CDR2 YSLEER.

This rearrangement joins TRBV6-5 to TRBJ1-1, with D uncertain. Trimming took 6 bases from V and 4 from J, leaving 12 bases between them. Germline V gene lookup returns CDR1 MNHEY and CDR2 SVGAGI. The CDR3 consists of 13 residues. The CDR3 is CASRSTHLTEAFF. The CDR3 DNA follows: TGTGCCAGCAGGTCGACACACCTCACTGAAGCTTTCTTT.

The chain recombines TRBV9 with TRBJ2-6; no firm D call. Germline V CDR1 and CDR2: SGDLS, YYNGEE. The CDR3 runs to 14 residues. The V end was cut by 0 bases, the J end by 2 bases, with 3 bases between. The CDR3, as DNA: TGTGCCAGCAGCGTAGCAGCTGGGGCCAACGTCCTGACTTTC. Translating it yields CASSVAAGANVLTF.

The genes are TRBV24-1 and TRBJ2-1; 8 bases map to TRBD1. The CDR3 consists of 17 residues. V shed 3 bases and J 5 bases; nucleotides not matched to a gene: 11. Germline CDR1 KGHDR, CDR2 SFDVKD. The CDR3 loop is CATSDKLGQGTHNEQFF. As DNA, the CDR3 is TGTGCCACCAGTGATAAGCTTGGACAGGGTACCCACAATGAGCAGTTCTTC.

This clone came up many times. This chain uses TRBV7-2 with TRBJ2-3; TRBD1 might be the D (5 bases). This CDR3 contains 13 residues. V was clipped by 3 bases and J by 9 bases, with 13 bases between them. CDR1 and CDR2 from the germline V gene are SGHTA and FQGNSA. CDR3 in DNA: TGTGCCAGCAGCTTTAGCCAGGGTGACACGCAGTATTTT. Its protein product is CASSFSQGDTQYF.

The CDR3 DNA sequence: TGTGCCAGCAGCCCAGGGGGACGGGAGGGTTTCTTT. This encodes CASSPGGREGFF. The chain is built from TRBV12-3 or TRBV12-4 and TRBJ1-1, with 7 bases that match TRBD1. The CDR3 sequence is 12 residues long. The V gene end was trimmed by 6 bases and the J gene end by 13 bases; junction bases not matched to a gene: 11.

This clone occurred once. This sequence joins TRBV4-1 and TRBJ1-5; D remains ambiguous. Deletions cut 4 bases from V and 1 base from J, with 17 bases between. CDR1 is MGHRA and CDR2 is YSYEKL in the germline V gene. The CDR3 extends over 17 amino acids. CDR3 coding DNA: TGCGCCAGCAGCCGTCTTGGCGGGGTCGGGAGCAATCAGCCCCAGCATTTT. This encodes CASSRLGGVGSNQPQHF.

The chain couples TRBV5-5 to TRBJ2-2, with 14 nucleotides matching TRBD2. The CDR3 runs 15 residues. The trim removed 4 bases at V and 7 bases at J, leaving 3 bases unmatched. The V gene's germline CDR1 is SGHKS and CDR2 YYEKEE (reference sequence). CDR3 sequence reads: CASSVGLAGVGELFF. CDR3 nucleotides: TGTGCCAGCAGCGTGGGACTAGCGGGAGTCGGGGAGCTGTTTTTT. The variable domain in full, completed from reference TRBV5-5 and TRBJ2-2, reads DAGVTQSPTHLIKTRGQQVTLRCSPISGHKSVSWYQQVLGQGPQFIFQYYEKEERGRGNFPDRFSARQFPNYSSELNVNALLLGDSALYLCASSVGLAGVGELFFGEGSRLTVL.

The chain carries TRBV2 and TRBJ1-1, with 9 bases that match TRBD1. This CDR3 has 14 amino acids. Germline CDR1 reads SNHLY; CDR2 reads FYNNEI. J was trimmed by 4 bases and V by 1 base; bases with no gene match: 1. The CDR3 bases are TGTGCCAGCAGTGAAGGACAGGGGGGCACTGAAGCTTTCTTT. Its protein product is CASSEGQGGTEAFF.

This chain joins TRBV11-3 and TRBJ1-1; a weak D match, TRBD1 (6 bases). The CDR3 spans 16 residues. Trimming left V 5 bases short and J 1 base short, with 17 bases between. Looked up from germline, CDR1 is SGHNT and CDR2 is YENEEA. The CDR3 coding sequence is TGTGCCAGCAGCCCCCGGCTGGGACACCCGAACACTGAAGCTTTCTTT. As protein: CASSPRLGHPNTEAFF.

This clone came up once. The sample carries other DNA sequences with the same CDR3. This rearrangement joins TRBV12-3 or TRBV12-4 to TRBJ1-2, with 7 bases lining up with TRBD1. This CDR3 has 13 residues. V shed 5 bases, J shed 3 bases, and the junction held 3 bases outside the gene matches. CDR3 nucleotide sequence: TGTGCCAGCAGTCCTGGACAGGACTATGGCTACACCTTC. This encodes CASSPGQDYGYTF.

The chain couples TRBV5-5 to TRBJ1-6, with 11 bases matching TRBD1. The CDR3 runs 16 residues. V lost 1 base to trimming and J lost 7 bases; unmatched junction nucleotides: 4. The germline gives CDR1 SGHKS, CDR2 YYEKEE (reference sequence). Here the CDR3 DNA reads TGTGCCAGCAGCTTGTTGGGGACAGGGGGAAATTCACCCCTCCACTTT. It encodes CASSLLGTGGNSPLHF.

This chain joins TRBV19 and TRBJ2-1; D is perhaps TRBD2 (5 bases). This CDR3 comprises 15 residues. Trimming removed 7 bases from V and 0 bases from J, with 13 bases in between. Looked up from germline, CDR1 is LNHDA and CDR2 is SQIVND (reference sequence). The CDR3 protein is CASTPRAFSYNEQFF. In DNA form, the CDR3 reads TGTGCCAGTACCCCGAGGGCCTTCTCCTACAATGAGCAGTTCTTC.

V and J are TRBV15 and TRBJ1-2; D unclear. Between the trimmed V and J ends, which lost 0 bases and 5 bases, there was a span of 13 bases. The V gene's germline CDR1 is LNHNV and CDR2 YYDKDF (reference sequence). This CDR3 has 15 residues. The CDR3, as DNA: TGTGCCACCAGCAGAGAATGGAGGGCTTCATATGGCTACACCTTC. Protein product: CATSREWRASYGYTF.

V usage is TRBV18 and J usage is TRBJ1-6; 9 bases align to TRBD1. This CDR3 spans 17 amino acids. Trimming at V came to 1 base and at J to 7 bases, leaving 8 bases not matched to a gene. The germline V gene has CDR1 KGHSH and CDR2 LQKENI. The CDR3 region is CASSPQTSGTGNSPLHF. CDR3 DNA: TGTGCCAGCTCACCACAAACATCCGGGACAGGGAATTCACCCCTCCACTTT.

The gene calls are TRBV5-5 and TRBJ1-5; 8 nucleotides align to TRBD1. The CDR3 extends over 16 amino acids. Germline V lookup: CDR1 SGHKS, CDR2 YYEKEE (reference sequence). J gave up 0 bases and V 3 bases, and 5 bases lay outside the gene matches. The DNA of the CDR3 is TGTGCCAGCAGCTCTACAGGGGGAAGTAGCAATCAGCCCCAGCATTTT. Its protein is CASSSTGGSSNQPQHF.

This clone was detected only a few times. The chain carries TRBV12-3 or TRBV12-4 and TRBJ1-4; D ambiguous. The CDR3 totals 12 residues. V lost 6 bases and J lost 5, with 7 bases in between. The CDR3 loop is CASSPGNEKLFF. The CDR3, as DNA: TGTGCCAGCAGCCCGGGGAATGAAAAACTGTTTTTT.

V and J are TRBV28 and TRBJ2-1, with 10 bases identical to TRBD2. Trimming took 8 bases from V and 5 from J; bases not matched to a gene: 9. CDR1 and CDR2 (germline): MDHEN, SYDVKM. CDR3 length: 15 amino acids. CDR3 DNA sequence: TGTGCCAGCTGTGCTTGGACTAGCGGAGACAATGAGCAGTTCTTC. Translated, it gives CASCAWTSGDNEQFF.

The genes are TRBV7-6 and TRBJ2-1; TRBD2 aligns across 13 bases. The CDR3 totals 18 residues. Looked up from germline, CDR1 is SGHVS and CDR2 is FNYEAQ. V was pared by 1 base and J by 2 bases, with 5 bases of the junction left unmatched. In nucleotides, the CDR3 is TGTGCCAGCAGCTTAGGAGGGGGGACTAGCGGGACCTACAATGAGCAGTTCTTC. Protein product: CASSLGGGTSGTYNEQFF.

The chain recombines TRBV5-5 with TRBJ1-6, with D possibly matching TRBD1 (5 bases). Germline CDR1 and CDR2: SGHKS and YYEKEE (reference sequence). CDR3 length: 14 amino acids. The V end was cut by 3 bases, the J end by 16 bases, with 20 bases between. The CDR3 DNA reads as TGTGCCAGCAGCTGGAGTTCGACAGACATTTTTCTCCACTTT. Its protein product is CASSWSSTDIFLHF.

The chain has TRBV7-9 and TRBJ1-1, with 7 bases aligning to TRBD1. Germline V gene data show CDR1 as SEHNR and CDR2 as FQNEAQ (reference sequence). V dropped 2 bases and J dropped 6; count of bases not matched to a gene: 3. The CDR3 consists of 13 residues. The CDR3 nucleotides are TGTGCCAGCAGCTTAACAGGGGCCCCTGAAGCTTTCTTT. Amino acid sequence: CASSLTGAPEAFF.

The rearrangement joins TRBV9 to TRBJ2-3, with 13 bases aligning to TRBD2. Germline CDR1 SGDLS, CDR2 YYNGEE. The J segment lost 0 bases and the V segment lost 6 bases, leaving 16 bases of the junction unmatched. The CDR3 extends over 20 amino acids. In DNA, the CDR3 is TGTGCCAGCACCCTGAACTCCGGGACTAGCGGGAATCCAAGCACAGATACGCAGTATTTT. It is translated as CASTLNSGTSGNPSTDTQYF.

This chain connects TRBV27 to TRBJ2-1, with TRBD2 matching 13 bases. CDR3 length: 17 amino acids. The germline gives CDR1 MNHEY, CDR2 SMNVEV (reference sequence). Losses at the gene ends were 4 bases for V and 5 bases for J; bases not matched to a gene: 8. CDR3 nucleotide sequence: TGTGCCAGCAGTTCCCGACTAGCGGGGGGCCTGAACAATGAGCAGTTCTTC. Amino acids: CASSSRLAGGLNNEQFF.

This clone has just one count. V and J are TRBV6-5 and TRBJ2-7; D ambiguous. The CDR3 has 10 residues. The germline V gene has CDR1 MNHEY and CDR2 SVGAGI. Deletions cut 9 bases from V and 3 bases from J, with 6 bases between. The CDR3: CASNSYEQYF. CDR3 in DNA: TGTGCCAGTAACAGCTACGAGCAGTACTTC.

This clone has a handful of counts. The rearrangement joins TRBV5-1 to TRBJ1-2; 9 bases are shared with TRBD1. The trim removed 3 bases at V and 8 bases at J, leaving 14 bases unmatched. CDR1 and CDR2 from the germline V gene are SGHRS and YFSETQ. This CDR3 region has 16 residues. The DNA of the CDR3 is TGCGCCAGCAGCTCGTCCTCGACAGGGGGTGAAGGGGGCTACACCTTC. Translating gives CASSSSSTGGEGGYTF.

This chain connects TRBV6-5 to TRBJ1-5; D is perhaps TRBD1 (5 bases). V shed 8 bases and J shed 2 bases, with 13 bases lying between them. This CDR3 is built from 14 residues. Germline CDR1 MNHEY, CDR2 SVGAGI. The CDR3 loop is CASLGVRGNQPQHF. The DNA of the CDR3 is TGTGCCAGCCTAGGGGTTCGTGGCAATCAGCCCCAGCATTTT.

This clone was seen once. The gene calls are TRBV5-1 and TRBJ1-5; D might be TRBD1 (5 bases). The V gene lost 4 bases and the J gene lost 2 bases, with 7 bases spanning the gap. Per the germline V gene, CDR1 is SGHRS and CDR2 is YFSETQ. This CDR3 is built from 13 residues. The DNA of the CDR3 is TGCGCCAGCAGCCCACAGGGCAATCAGCCCCAGCATTTT. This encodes CASSPQGNQPQHF.